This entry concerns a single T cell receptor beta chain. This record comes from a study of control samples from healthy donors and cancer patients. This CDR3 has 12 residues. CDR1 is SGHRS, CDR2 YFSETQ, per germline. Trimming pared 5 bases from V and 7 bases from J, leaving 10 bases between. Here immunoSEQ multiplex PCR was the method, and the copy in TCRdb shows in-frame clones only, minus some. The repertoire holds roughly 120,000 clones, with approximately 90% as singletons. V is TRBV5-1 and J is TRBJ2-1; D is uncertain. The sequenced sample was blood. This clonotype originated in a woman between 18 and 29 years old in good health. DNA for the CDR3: TGCGCCAGCAGTATACCCAAGAATGAGCAGTTCTTC. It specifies CASSIPKNEQFF.